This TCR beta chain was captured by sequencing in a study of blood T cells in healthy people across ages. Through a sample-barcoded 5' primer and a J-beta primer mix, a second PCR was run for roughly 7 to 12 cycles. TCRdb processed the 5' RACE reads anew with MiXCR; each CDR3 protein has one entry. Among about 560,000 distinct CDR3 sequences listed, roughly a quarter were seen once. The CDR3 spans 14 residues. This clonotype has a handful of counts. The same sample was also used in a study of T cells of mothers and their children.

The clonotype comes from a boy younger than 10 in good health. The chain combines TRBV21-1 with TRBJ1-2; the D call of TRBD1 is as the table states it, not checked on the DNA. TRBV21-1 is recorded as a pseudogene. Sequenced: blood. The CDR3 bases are TGTGCCAGCAGGGGACAGGGCTTCAACTATGGCTACACCTTC. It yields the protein CASRGQGFNYGYTF.